The T cell receptor (beta chain) described here comes from a study of shared clonotypes between healthy human individuals. Only CD45RO-negative cells positively selected for CCR7 counted as naive CD8 cells, so terminally differentiated effector memory CD45RA+ cells were excluded. In the original workflow: Junction-only immunoSEQ sequences carried no quality scores, so filtering differed. Sequencing was performed with immunoSEQ multiplex PCR; in TCRdb, only in-frame clones are kept and a portion is missing. V and J calls plus clone size are reproduced from that table; the DNA served to infer D and trimming. Altogether about 1,900,000 clones are present, about 94% being singletons, with the ten largest covering under 1.5%. In the case of this clone: Within the sample, other DNA sequences also encode this same CDR3.

Germline V gene sequence: CDR1 MDHEN, CDR2 SYDVKM. V lost 2 bases and J 0 bases, leaving 8 bases between the germline ends. This CDR3 spans 14 amino acids. The TCR comes from a man between 18 and 35 years old in good health. What was sequenced was naive CD8+ T cells sorted from blood. This chain uses TRBV28 with TRBJ2-7; D call uncertain. As DNA, the CDR3 is TGTGCCAGCAGTTTACATCGCGCCTCCTACGAGCAGTACTTC. It codes for CASSLHRASYEQYF. Full variable domain (outside the CDR3, taken from reference TRBV28 and TRBJ2-7): DVKVTQSSRYLVKRTGEKVFLECVQDMDHENMFWYRQDPGLGLRLIYFSYDVKMKEKGDIPEGYSVSREKKERFSLILESASTNQTSMYLCASSLHRASYEQYFGPGTRLTVT.